These 14 T cell receptor beta chains share one sample of origin, sequenced in a study of blood T cell repertoires in COVID-19. TCRdb keeps only in-frame clones here, not all; method: immunoSEQ multiplex PCR. In the table there are about 27,000 clones, 65% to 90% of which are singletons. The sample was peripheral blood. These receptor sequences come from a woman aged 80 or over with acute or convalescent COVID-19.

A word on this clone: One end of the junction varies from germline; a read error may be responsible. The genes are TRBV11-3 and TRBJ2-2, with 11 bases lining up with TRBD1. CDR3 length: 15 amino acids. Germline CDR1 and CDR2: SGHNT and YENEEA. The CDR3 DNA sequence: TGTGCCAGCAGTTTAGGGACAGGGGGCACCGGGGAGCTGTTTTTT. Translated, it gives CASSLGTGGTGELFF.

V and J are TRBV5-1 and TRBJ1-6, with 8 nucleotides matching TRBD1. This CDR3 has 16 residues. The germline CDR1 and CDR2 sequences are SGHRS and YFSETQ. V was pared by 4 bases and J by 8 bases, with 11 bases of the junction left unmatched. The CDR3 bases are TGCGCCAGCAGCCCAGCTGACAGGGGATCTTATTCACCCCTCCACTTT. Translation: CASSPADRGSYSPLHF.

The rearrangement joins TRBV18 to TRBJ2-2, with a possible D match to TRBD2 (6 bases). CDR1 KGHSH and CDR2 LQKENI come from the germline V gene. The CDR3 consists of 17 residues. Trimming pared 5 bases from V and 0 bases from J, leaving 16 bases between. The CDR3 loop reads CASSSLEVAANTGELFF. The CDR3 DNA follows: TGTGCCAGCTCATCCTTAGAGGTAGCGGCGAACACCGGGGAGCTGTTTTTT.

This clone was detected once. The chain recombines TRBV7-2 with TRBJ1-1, with D possibly TRBD1 on 5 matching bases. Germline V lookup: CDR1 SGHTA, CDR2 FQGNSA. The CDR3 consists of 15 residues. Trimming removed 5 bases at V and 1 base at J, with 14 bases between. CDR3 nucleotide sequence: TGTGCCAGCAGCCGTCGGGCGGGGACGAACACTGAAGCTTTCTTT. Translation gives CASSRRAGTNTEAFF. The whole variable domain, filled in from reference TRBV7-2 and TRBJ1-1, reads GAGVSQSPSNKVTEKGKDVELRCDPISGHTALYWYRQSLGQGLEFLIYFQGNSAPDKSGLPSDRFSAERTGGSVSTLTIQRTQQEDSAVYLCASSRRAGTNTEAFFGQGTRLTVV.

The chain employs TRBV6-2 or TRBV6-3 and TRBJ2-6; 11 nucleotides agree with TRBD1. This CDR3 is 17 amino acids long. CDR1 is MNHEY and CDR2 is SVGEGT in the germline V gene. Losses at the gene ends were 6 bases for V and 5 bases for J; bases not matched to a gene: 9. The CDR3 DNA follows: TGTGCCAGCAGCTCCACGGACAGGGGGCGTTGGGCCAACGTCCTGACTTTC. It translates to CASSSTDRGRWANVLTF.

The genes are TRBV30 and TRBJ1-1; 7 positions agree with TRBD1. CDR3 length equals 15 residues. Trimming removed 7 bases from V and 2 bases from J; junction bases left unmatched: 13. Looked up from germline, CDR1 is GTSNPN and CDR2 is SVGIG (reference sequence). The CDR3 loop is CASTIQGLGNTEAFF. In DNA form, the CDR3 reads TGTGCCTCAACAATACAGGGGCTTGGTAACACTGAAGCTTTCTTT. Full variable domain (outside the CDR3, taken from reference TRBV30 and TRBJ1-1): SQTIHQWPATLVQPVGSPLSLECTVEGTSNPNLYWYRQAAGRGLQLLFYSVGIGQISSEVPQNLSASRPQDRQFILSSKKLLLSDSGFYLCASTIQGLGNTEAFFGQGTRLTVV.

The genes are TRBV5-1 and TRBJ1-4, with 8 bases lining up with TRBD1. From germline, CDR1 is SGHRS and CDR2 YFSETQ. The CDR3 runs to 15 residues. J gave up 7 bases and V 0 bases, and 5 bases lay outside the gene matches. CDR3 amino acids: CASSLAGQGFEKLFF. The CDR3 DNA follows: TGCGCCAGCAGCTTGGCCGGACAGGGATTTGAAAAACTGTTTTTT.

CDR3 in amino acids: CASSNRAGPQRDTQYF. CDR3 bases: TGTGCCAGTAGTAATAGGGCCGGGCCCCAGCGGGATACGCAGTATTTT. This chain joins TRBV19 and TRBJ2-3, with D maybe TRBD2 (5 bases). The CDR3 extends over 16 amino acids. Trimming shortened V by 4 bases and J by 6 bases, and 20 bases separated the two germline ends. CDR1 and CDR2 from the germline V gene are LNHDA and SQIVND (reference sequence).

This sequence joins TRBV11-2 and TRBJ1-1; 7 nucleotides agree with TRBD1. The CDR3 sequence is 14 residues long. Per the germline V gene, CDR1 is SGHAT and CDR2 is FQNNGV. With 0 bases clipped from V and 3 bases from J, the junction kept 1 base outside the gene matches. CDR3 sequence: CASSLDGTDTEAFF. The CDR3 DNA follows: TGTGCCAGCAGCTTAGACGGGACAGACACTGAAGCTTTCTTT.

The rearrangement links TRBV5-4 to TRBJ2-5; 8 bases agree with TRBD2. CDR1 is SGHNT, CDR2 YYREEE, per germline (reference sequence). The CDR3 loop spans 15 amino acids. J gave up 2 bases and V 0 bases, and 3 bases lay outside the gene matches. The CDR3 bases are TGTGCCAGCAGCTTGGTGGTAGCGGGACAAGAGACCCAGTACTTC. It specifies CASSLVVAGQETQYF.

The rearrangement links TRBV30 to TRBJ1-1, with D tentatively TRBD1 (5 bases). Trimming took off 2 bases at V and 4 bases at J, with 14 bases between the two ends. CDR3 length: 14 residues. The germline gives CDR1 GTSNPN, CDR2 SVGIG (reference sequence). The CDR3 sequence is CAWSTTGGGTEAFF. The CDR3 nucleotides read TGTGCCTGGAGTACTACGGGGGGGGGCACTGAAGCTTTCTTT.

This chain uses TRBV14 with TRBJ2-2; 9 bases agree with TRBD2. The CDR3 extends over 17 amino acids. The V gene end was trimmed by 0 bases and the J gene end by 4 bases; junction bases not matched to a gene: 6. CDR1 SGHDN and CDR2 FVKESK come from the germline V gene. This CDR3 is CASSQEGSGSPTGELFF. CDR3 nucleotides: TGTGCCAGCAGCCAAGAGGGTAGCGGGAGCCCCACCGGGGAGCTGTTTTTT.

The chain has TRBV7-3 and TRBJ2-5; perhaps TRBD2 as D (6 bases). The CDR3 runs to 14 residues. CDR1 is SGHTA, CDR2 FQGTGA, per germline. The V and J ends lost 0 bases and 3 bases respectively, with 8 bases between them. The CDR3 DNA reads TGTGCCAGCAGCTTAACGGGGGGAGAAGAGACCCAGTACTTC. The encoded protein is CASSLTGGEETQYF.

V and J are TRBV7-8 and TRBJ1-1, with D possibly TRBD1 on 6 matching bases. Per germline, CDR1 SGHVS and CDR2 FQNEAQ. V lost 1 base to trimming and J lost 5 bases, with 14 bases between them. This CDR3 is 15 amino acids long. The CDR3 DNA follows: TGTGCCAGCAGCTTAGGAGGGGGGGGGAGGACTGAAGCTTTCTTT. Protein product: CASSLGGGGRTEAFF.